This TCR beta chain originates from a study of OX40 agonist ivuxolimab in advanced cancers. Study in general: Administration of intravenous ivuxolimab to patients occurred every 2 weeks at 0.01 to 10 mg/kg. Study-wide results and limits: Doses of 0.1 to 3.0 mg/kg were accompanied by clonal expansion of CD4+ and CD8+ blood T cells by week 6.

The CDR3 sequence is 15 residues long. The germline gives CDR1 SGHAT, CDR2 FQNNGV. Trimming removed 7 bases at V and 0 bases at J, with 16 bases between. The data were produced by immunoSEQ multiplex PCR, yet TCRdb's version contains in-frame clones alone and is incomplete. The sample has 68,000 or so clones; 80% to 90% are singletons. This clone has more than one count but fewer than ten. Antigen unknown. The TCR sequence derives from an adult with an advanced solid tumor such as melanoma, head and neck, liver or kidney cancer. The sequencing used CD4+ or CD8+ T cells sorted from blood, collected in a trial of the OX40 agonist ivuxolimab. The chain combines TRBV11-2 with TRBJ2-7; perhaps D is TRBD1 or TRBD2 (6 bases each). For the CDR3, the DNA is TGTGCCAGCAACCCGAAGGGGGGTAGCTCCTACGAGCAGTACTTC. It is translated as CASNPKGGSSYEQYF.